This T cell receptor (beta chain) emerged from a study of OX40 agonist ivuxolimab in advanced cancers. Study-wide results and caveats: Not determined was the antigen specificity of the expanded peripheral T cells.

TCRdb's table, derived via immunoSEQ multiplex PCR, lists solely in-frame clones and lacks some. The data hold approximately 11,000 clones, with 70% to 80% observed a single time. With regard to this clone: Its antigen is as yet unknown.

The germline CDR1 and CDR2 sequences are SGHAT and FQNNGV. CDR3 length: 15 residues. Trimming removed 3 bases from V and 0 bases from J, with 11 bases in between. Systemic immunosuppression or autoimmune disease history was grounds to exclude patients. This TCR derives from an adult with an advanced solid tumor such as melanoma, head and neck, liver or kidney cancer. This sample comprised CD4+ or CD8+ T cells sorted from blood, obtained in a trial of the OX40 agonist ivuxolimab. The chain carries TRBV11-2 and TRBJ1-1; D not resolved. CDR3 region: CASSFREGLNTEAFF. The DNA for the CDR3 is TGTGCCAGCAGCTTCCGAGAAGGCTTGAACACTGAAGCTTTCTTT.